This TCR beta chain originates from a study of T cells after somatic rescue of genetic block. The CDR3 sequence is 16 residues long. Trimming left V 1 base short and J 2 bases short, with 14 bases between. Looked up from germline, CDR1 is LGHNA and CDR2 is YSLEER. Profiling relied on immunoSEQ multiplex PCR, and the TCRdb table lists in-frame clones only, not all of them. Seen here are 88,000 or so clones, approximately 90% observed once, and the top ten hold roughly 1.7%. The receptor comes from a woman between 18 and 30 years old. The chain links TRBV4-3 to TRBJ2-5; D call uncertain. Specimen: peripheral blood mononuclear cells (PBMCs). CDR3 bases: TGCGCCAGCAGCCAAGCCCTAACTTCGGCTCAAGAGACCCAGTACTTC. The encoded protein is CASSQALTSAQETQYF.